What follows describes a single TCR beta chain. The antigen remains undetermined. This entry is derived from a study of cytomegalovirus exposure and HLA in healthy donors. The method was immunoSEQ multiplex PCR; TCRdb's version includes in-frame clones alone and lacks a portion of them. The sample records over 150,000 clones, about 80% being singletons. Study-wide results and caveats: Rarity characterized most TCR sequences, yet some public TCRs appeared in many donors.

CDR3 length equals 12 residues. Germline CDR1 and CDR2: SQVTM and ANQGSEA. Trimming took off 1 base at V and 5 bases at J, with 8 bases between the two ends. Sequencing used PBMCs. The TCR sequence derives from a woman in her late teens or twenties in good health and CMV-seropositive. The chain has TRBV29-1 and TRBJ1-2; no clear D gene. In DNA, the CDR3 is TGCAGCGTTGAAGGGGCAGAATATGGCTACACCTTC. Encoded protein: CSVEGAEYGYTF.